A selection of T cell receptor beta chains follows, all from one sample in a study of tumor-infiltrating lymphocytes in primary liver carcinoma. TCRdb passed the multiplex PCR reads through MiXCR, listing each CDR3 protein once. The repertoire holds under 110,000 distinct CDR3 sequences, about 67% seen once, with 12% in the top ten. The sequenced material came from liver tumor tissue from sampling region 2. These receptors were obtained from a woman aged 55-69 years with primary liver carcinoma and hepatitis B virus infection. CDR3s include the opening cysteine and the closing phenylalanine or tryptophan. Fields, in order: V gene, J gene, clone size, CDR3 protein. Where a row states a size, it is once, few, many or the class of an expanded clone; other rows omit it.

TRBV29-1	TRBJ2-5	-	CSVEGETGAQATQYF
TRBV12-3/TRBV12-4	TRBJ1-5	many	CASPTGAYCNQPQHF
TRBV11-3	TRBJ2-1	-	CAISLGRGEWGVDGQFF
TRBV11-3	TRBJ2-3	-	CASSFTRGAPMDTQYF
TRBV28	TRBJ2-7	once	CASSLMGVRGETLYF
TRBV6-5	TRBJ2-1	many	CASSYVSNEQFF
TRBV5-1	TRBJ2-3	-	CASSSSGVEDTQYF
TRBV12-3/TRBV12-4	TRBJ2-1	many	CASLVYDEQFF
TRBV4-1	TRBJ2-1	medium-sized	CASSRDFHNEQFF
TRBV5-1	TRBJ2-2	-	CPSSSGTGSYTGELFF
TRBV6-5	TRBJ1-1	-	CASSYRRSGPEAFF
TRBV28	TRBJ2-4	many	CASTSHQVAKNIQYF
TRBV6-1	TRBJ2-1	-	CDSRIAGGPTEQFF
TRBV6-5	TRBJ1-2	-	CASLYRGHGYTF
TRBV6-5	TRBJ1-4	-	CASSYRGGREELFF
TRBV28	TRBJ1-6	-	CASSVAGHFNSSLYF
TRBV18	TRBJ2-7	-	CASSLDRACSYEQYF
TRBV11-1	-	few	CASSPRQGDTDAQHF
TRBV28	TRBJ2-3	few	CASSYPSWGDTQYF
TRBV11-3	TRBJ1-1	-	CASSQSCAGLIMNTEAFF
TRBV6-5	TRBJ2-1	-	CAREETSSYHEQFF
TRBV4-1	TRBJ1-2	-	CASSQDQWIESGGYIF
TRBV11-2	TRBJ2-5	-	CGSSLGSKGTQYF
TRBV29-1	TRBJ1-1	-	CRVRRGGEDTGAFF
TRBV6-1	TRBJ2-7	-	CASSAPDRVSYEPYF
TRBV6-5	TRBJ1-4	-	CASSYRANNVKLFF
TRBV7-2	TRBJ2-1	-	CASSPKTSGRRGEQFF
TRBV6-5	TRBJ2-7	many	CASVSSGSFEQYF
TRBV29-1	TRBJ2-5	-	CSAPGTSRQEIQYF
TRBV11-3	TRBJ2-1	once	CASSLGGGRISYNEHFF
TRBV11-2	TRBJ2-3	-	CARSLDRGGRWGDTQFF
TRBV4-2	TRBJ2-2	-	CVSIQDLDTGELFF
TRBV12-3/TRBV12-4	TRBJ2-3	-	CASSPPLLFVGTQYF
TRBV7-8	TRBJ2-3	-	CASNLAGIGSTDKQYF
TRBV28	TRBJ2-2	-	CASSFARVNTGKLFF
TRBV6-2/TRBV6-3	TRBJ2-1	many	CASSFSHPSYNEQFF
TRBV6-6	TRBJ1-5	-	CTSSYASSQPQHF
TRBV10-3	TRBJ1-1	many	CAIRAQGGTEAFF
TRBV29-1	TRBJ1-5	-	CVVGGQGNNQPQHF